The entry that follows covers one TCR beta chain sequence. Sequencing was performed with immunoSEQ multiplex PCR; in TCRdb, only in-frame clones are kept and a portion is missing. This table holds about 41,000 clones, roughly 77% found once. Per germline, CDR1 MNHGY and CDR2 SVAAGI. This CDR3 spans 14 amino acids. The V gene lost 3 bases and the J gene lost 8 bases, with 14 bases spanning the gap. These data belong to a study of OX40 agonist ivuxolimab in advanced cancers. Study-level background: Partial responses occurred in three patients (one hepatocellular carcinoma, two cutaneous melanoma).

The receptor's source is an adult with an advanced solid tumor such as melanoma, head and neck, liver or kidney cancer. The source was CD4+ or CD8+ T cells sorted from blood, collected in a trial of the OX40 agonist ivuxolimab. This chain uses TRBV6-9 with TRBJ2-1; D possibly corresponds to TRBD1 (6 bases). The DNA of the CDR3 is TGTGCCAGCAGTTACTCAGGCAGGGGCGATGAGCAGTTCTTC. This translates into CASSYSGRGDEQFF.